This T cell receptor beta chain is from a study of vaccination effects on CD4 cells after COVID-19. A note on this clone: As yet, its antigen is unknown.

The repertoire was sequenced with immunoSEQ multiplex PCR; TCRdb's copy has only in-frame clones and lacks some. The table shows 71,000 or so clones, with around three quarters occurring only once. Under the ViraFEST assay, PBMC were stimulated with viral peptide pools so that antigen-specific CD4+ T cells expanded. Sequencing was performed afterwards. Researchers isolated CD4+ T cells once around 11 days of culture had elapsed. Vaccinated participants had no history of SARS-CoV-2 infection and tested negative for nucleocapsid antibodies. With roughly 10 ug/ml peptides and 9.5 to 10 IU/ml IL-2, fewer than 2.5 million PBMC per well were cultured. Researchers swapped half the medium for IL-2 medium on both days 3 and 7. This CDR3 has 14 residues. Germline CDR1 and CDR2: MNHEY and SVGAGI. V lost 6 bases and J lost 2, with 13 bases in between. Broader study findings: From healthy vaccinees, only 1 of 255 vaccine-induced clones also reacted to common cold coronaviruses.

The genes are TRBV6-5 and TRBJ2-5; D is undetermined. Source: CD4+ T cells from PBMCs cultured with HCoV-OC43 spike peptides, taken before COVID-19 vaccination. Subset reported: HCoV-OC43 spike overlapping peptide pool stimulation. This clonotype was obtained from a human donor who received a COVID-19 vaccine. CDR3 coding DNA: TGTGCCAGCAGGGGGTTGGACCAACAAGAGACCCAGTACTTC. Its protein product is CASRGLDQQETQYF.